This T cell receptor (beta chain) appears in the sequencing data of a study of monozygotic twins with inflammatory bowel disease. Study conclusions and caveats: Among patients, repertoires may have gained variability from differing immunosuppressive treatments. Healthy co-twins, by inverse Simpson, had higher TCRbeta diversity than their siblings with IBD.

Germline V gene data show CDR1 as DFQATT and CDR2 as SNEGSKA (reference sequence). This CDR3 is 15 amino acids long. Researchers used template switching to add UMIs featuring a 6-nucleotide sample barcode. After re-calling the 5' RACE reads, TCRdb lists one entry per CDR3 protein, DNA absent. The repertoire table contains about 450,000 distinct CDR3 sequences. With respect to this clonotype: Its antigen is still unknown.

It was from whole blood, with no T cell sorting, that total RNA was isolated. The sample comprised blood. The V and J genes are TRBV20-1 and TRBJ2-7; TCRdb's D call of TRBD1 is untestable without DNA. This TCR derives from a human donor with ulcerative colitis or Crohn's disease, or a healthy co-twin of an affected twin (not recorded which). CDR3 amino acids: CSATDRGGLTYEQYF.